Given below is one T cell receptor (beta chain) in context. Antigen: not known. Measured with immunoSEQ multiplex PCR; TCRdb has only the in-frame clones, and not every one. The sample has about 37,000 clones; around 85% are singletons. V shed 0 bases and J 6 bases; nucleotides not matched to a gene: 4. Germline V CDR1 and CDR2: SGHRS, YFSETQ. The CDR3 is 15 residues long. The entry originates in a study of lymphopenia after photon versus proton radiotherapy. Study-wide results and caveats: Photon-treated patients lost naive T cells and TCR diversity; proton-treated stayed stable.

Here the sequenced sample was peripheral blood, taken from a patient treated with photon-based radiotherapy. This chain connects TRBV5-1 to TRBJ2-7; 12 bases fit TRBD2. The receptor was isolated from a man in his fifties or sixties with gastric cancer. The CDR3 protein is CASSLGTSGIGEQYF. The CDR3 coding sequence is TGCGCCAGCAGCTTGGGGACTAGCGGGATAGGCGAGCAGTACTTC.